These 5 T cell receptor beta chains were sequenced from one sample in a study of early T cells in non-severe SARS-CoV-2 infection. TCRdb reprocessed the 5' RACE reads via MiXCR and lists one record per CDR3 protein. This sample has 80,000 to 100,000 distinct CDR3 sequences, with approximately 11% found just once. The input for sequencing was whole blood, taken at baseline. These receptors originate from an adult who was a healthcare worker with PCR-confirmed SARS-CoV-2 infection or an uninfected control (not recorded which).

This clonotype was observed many times. The genes are TRBV20-1 and TRBJ2-3; 10 bases are shared with TRBD1. The V and J ends lost 6 bases and 7 bases, in that order; junction bases with no gene match: 10. The CDR3 has 14 amino acids. Germline-derived CDR1 and CDR2 are DFQATT and SNEGSKA (reference sequence). The CDR3 bases are TGCAGTGCCGAACAAGGGACAGGGGATTATACGCAGTATTTT. This gives the protein CSAEQGTGDYTQYF.

Ten or more counts support this clonotype. DNA for the CDR3: TGTGCCAGCAGCCCGGCACTAGCGCCGGAGCTGGTTGCCTACAATGAGCAGTTCTTC. Encoded protein: CASSPALAPELVAYNEQFF. The rearrangement links TRBV7-2 to TRBJ2-1, with TRBD2 identical over 7 bases. This CDR3 is 19 amino acids long. CDR1 is SGHTA and CDR2 is FQGNSA in the germline V gene. Trimming took 5 bases from V and 2 from J; bases not matched to a gene: 18.

This clonotype was picked up a small number of times. The chain combines TRBV7-2 with TRBJ1-2; 9 bases map to TRBD1. V lost 5 bases, J lost 4 bases, and 2 bases stayed unmatched. Germline values: CDR1 SGHTA, CDR2 FQGNSA. This CDR3 has 13 amino acids. The CDR3 nucleotides read TGTGCCAGCAGCCCACAGGGGGCCTATGGCTACACCTTC. Protein: CASSPQGAYGYTF. The complete variable domain, with remaining parts taken from reference TRBV7-2 and TRBJ1-2, reads GAGVSQSPSNKVTEKGKDVELRCDPISGHTALYWYRQSLGQGLEFLIYFQGNSAPDKSGLPSDRFSAERTGGSVSTLTIQRTQQEDSAVYLCASSPQGAYGYTFGSGTRLTVV.

This clonotype was picked up many times. The CDR3 bases are TGCAGCGTTGAAGGGCCGGGACAGGGGGCTGAAGCTTTCTTT. As protein: CSVEGPGQGAEAFF. The V and J genes are TRBV29-1 and TRBJ1-1; 11 nucleotides match TRBD1. J gave up 6 bases and V 1 base, and 4 bases lay outside the gene matches. Per the germline V gene, CDR1 is SQVTM and CDR2 is ANQGSEA. The CDR3 covers 14 residues. Full variable domain (missing parts from reference TRBV29-1 and TRBJ1-1): SAVISQKPSRDICQRGTSLTIQCQVDSQVTMMFWYRQQPGQSLTLIATANQGSEATYESGFVIDKFPISRPNLTFSTLTVSNMSPEDSSIYLCSVEGPGQGAEAFFGQGTRLTVV.

This chain links TRBV7-8 with TRBJ1-2, with a possible D match to TRBD1 (6 bases). Trimming removed 5 bases from V and 6 bases from J, with 22 bases in between. Germline CDR1 SGHVS, CDR2 FQNEAQ. The length of the CDR3 is 16 residues. The CDR3 reads CASSHRTSGGLDGYTF. The CDR3 DNA follows: TGTGCCAGCAGCCACCGGACGTCGGGGGGCCTCGATGGCTACACCTTC.